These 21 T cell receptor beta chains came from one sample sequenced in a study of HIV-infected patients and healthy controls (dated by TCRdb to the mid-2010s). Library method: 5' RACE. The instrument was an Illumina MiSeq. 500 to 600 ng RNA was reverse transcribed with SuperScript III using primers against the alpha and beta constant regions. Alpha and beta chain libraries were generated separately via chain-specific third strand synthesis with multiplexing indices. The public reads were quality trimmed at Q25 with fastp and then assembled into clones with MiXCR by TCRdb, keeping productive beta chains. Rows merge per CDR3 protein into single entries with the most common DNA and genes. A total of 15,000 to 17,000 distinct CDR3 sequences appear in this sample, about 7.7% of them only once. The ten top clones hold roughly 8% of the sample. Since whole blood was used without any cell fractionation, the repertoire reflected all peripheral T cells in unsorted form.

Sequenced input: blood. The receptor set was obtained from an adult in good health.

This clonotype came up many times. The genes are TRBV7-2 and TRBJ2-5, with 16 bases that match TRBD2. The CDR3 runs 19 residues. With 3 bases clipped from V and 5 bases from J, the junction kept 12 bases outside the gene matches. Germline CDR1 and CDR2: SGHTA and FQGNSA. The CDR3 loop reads CASSFRPGTSGGAQETQYF. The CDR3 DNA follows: TGTGCCAGCAGCTTCCGTCCCGGGACTAGCGGGGGGGCCCAGGAGACCCAGTACTTC. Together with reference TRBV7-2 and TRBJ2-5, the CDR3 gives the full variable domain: GAGVSQSPSNKVTEKGKDVELRCDPISGHTALYWYRQSLGQGLEFLIYFQGNSAPDKSGLPSDRFSAERTGGSVSTLTIQRTQQEDSAVYLCASSFRPGTSGGAQETQYFGPGTRLLVL.

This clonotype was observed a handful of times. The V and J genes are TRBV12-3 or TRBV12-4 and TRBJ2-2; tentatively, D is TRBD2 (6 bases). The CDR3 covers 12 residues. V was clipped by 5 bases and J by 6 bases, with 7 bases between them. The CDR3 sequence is CASSTGAGELFF. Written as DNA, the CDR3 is TGTGCCAGCAGTACGGGGGCCGGGGAGCTGTTTTTT.

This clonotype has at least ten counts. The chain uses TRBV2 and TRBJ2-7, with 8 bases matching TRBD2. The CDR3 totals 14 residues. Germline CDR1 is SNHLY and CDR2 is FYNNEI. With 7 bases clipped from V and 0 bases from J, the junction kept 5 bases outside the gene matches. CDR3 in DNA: TGTGCCAGCATTGAGACTAGCGCCTCCTACGAGCAGTACTTC. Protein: CASIETSASYEQYF.

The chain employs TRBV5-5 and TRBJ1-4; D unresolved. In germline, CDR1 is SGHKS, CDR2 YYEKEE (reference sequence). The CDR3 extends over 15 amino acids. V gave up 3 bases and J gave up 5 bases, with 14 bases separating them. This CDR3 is CASSSDVGGNEKLFF. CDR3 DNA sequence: TGTGCCAGCAGCTCAGACGTGGGCGGGAATGAAAAACTGTTTTTT.

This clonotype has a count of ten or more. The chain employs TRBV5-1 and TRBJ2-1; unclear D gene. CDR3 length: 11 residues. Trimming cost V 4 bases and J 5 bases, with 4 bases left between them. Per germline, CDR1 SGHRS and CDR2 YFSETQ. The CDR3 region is CASSRNNEQFF. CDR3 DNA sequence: TGCGCCAGCAGCCGGAACAATGAGCAGTTCTTC.

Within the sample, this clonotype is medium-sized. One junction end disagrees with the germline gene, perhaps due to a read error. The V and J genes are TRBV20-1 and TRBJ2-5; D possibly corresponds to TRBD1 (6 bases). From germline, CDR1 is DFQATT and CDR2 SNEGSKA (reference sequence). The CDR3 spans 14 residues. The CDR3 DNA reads TGCAGTGCCAGAGGTCGGACAGCCCAAGAGACCCAGTACTTC. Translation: CSARGRTAQETQYF.

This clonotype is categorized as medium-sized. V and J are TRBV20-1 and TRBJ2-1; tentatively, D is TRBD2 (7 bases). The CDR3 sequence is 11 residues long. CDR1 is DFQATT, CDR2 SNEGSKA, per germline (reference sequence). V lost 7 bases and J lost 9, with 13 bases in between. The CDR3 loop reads CSGGGEREQFF. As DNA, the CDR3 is TGCAGTGGAGGGGGGGAGCGTGAGCAGTTCTTC.

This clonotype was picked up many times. CDR3: CASSLRGGTYNEQFF. The CDR3 coding sequence is TGTGCCAGCAGCCTCCGGGGGGGTACCTACAATGAGCAGTTCTTC. This sequence joins TRBV3-1 and TRBJ2-1; 8 nucleotides line up with TRBD2. With V trimmed by 4 bases and J by 2 bases, 4 bases remained unmatched. This CDR3 has 15 amino acids. Germline V gene sequence: CDR1 LGHDT, CDR2 YNNKEL (reference sequence).

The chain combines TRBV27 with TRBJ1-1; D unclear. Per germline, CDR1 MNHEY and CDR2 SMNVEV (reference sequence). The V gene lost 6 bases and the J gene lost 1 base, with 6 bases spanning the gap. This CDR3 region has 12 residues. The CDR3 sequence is CASSAGNTEAFF. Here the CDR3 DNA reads TGTGCCAGCAGCGCAGGGAACACTGAAGCTTTCTTT.

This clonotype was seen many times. CDR3 nucleotides: TGTGCCAGTCTTGGGACTAGCGGAGCCCTACGCAATGAGCAGTTCTTC. This gives the protein CASLGTSGALRNEQFF. The rearrangement joins TRBV19 to TRBJ2-1, with 11 bases aligning to TRBD2. V lost 8 bases and J lost 6; bases outside the gene matches: 12. The CDR3 spans 16 residues. Germline V CDR1 and CDR2: LNHDA, SQIVND (reference sequence).

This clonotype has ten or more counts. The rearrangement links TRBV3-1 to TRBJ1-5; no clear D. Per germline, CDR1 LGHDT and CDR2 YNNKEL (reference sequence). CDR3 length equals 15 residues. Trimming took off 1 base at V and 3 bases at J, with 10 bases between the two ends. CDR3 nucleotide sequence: TGTGCCAGCAGCCAAGGCGCCGGGTACAATCAGCCCCAGCATTTT. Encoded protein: CASSQGAGYNQPQHF.

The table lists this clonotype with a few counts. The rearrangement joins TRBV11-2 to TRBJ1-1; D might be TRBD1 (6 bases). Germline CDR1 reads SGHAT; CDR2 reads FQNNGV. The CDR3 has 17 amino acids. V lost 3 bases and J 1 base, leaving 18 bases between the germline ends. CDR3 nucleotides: TGTGCCAGCAGCTTCACCGGGACAATGAGGCGGAACACTGAAGCTTTCTTT. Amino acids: CASSFTGTMRRNTEAFF.

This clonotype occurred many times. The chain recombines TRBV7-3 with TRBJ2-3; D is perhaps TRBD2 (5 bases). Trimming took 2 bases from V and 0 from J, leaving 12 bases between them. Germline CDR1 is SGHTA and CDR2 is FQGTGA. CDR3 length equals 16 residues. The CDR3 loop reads CASSLYPAASTDTQYF. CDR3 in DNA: TGTGCCAGCAGCTTATATCCAGCGGCTAGCACAGATACGCAGTATTTT.

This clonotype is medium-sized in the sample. The CDR3 is CSAPGLAGGPLNSEQFF. Written as DNA, the CDR3 is TGCAGTGCCCCGGGACTAGCGGGGGGGCCGCTCAACAGTGAGCAGTTCTTC. The V gene is TRBV20-1, the J gene TRBJ2-1, with TRBD2 matching 16 bases. This CDR3 has 17 residues. Germline CDR1 reads DFQATT; CDR2 reads SNEGSKA (reference sequence). Trimming at V came to 6 bases and at J to 9 bases, leaving 14 bases not matched to a gene.

CDR3 residues: CSARDHGRIYEQYF. CDR3 nucleotide sequence: TGCAGTGCTAGAGATCACGGGAGGATTTACGAGCAGTACTTC. This rearrangement joins TRBV20-1 to TRBJ2-7; 7 bases are shared with TRBD2. With V trimmed by 0 bases and J by 4 bases, 6 bases remained unmatched. CDR1 and CDR2 from the germline V gene are DFQATT and SNEGSKA (reference sequence). The CDR3 has 14 residues.

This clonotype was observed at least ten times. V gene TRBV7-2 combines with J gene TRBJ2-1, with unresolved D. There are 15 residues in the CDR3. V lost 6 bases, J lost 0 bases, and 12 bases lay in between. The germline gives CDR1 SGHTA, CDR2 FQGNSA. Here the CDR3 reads CASRYQLGSYNEQFF. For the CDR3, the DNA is TGTGCCAGCAGGTATCAACTTGGCTCCTACAATGAGCAGTTCTTC.

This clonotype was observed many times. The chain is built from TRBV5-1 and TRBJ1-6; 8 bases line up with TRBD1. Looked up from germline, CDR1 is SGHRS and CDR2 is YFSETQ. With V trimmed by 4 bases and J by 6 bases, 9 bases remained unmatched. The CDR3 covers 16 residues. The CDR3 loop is CASSPDAGGRNSPLHF. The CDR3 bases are TGCGCCAGCAGCCCGGACGCAGGGGGCCGTAATTCACCCCTCCACTTT.

DNA of the CDR3: TGTGCCAGCAGTTACTTGACCCGGGGACTTTTAGCCAAAAACATTCAGTACTTC. Translated: CASSYLTRGLLAKNIQYF. This chain joins TRBV6-6 and TRBJ2-4, with a weak D call TRBD2 (6 bases). V was cut by 1 base and J by 0 bases, with 16 bases left in between. This CDR3 has 18 residues. Germline CDR1 reads MNHNY; CDR2 reads SVGAGI (reference sequence).

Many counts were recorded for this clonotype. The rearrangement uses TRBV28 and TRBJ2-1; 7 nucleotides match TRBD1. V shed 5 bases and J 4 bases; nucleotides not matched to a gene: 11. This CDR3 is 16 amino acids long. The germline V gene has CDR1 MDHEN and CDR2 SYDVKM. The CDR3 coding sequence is TGTGCCAGCAGTGACAACAGGGGTAGGCCATACAATGAGCAGTTCTTC. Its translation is CASSDNRGRPYNEQFF. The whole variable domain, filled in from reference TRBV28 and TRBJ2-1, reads DVKVTQSSRYLVKRTGEKVFLECVQDMDHENMFWYRQDPGLGLRLIYFSYDVKMKEKGDIPEGYSVSREKKERFSLILESASTNQTSMYLCASSDNRGRPYNEQFFGPGTRLTVL.

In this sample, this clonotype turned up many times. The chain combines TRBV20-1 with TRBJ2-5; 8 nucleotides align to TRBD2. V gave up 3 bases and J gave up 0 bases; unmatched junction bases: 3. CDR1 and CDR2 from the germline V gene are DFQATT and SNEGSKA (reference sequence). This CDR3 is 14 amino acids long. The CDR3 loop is CSASRGLDQETQYF. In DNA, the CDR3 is TGCAGTGCTAGTCGGGGACTAGACCAAGAGACCCAGTACTTC.

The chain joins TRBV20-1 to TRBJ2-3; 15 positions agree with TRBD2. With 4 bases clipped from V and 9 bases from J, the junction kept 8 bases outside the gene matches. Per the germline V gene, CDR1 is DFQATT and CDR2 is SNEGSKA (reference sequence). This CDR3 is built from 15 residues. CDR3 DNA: TGCAGTGCTAAGGGACTAGCGGGAGGAGTGCGCACGCAGTATTTT. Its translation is CSAKGLAGGVRTQYF.